The 13 T cell receptor beta chains below were found in one sample sequenced in a study of blood T cells in healthy people across ages (dated by TCRdb to the mid-2010s). The library was built by means of 5' RACE. Reads for this sample came from an Illumina HiSeq 2500. A second PCR of roughly 6 to 12 cycles was run with a J-beta primer mix and a sample-barcoded 5' primer. TCRdb trimmed public reads at Q25 via fastp, called clones via MiXCR and kept in-frame beta chains. Merged by CDR3 protein, the rows form single entries marked with the most common genes and DNA. This sample gives about 700,000 distinct CDR3 sequences in total; roughly 32% of them show up just once. Clones ranked in the top ten supply 15% to 17% of the sample. Sequenced: blood. The receptor source for this set is a woman older than 75 in good health. Donor details come from another sample of the same person, matched by shared clones.

This clonotype was found many times. The chain carries TRBV6-1 and TRBJ2-1; tentatively, D is TRBD1 (5 bases). The CDR3 runs to 12 residues. Trimming pared 1 base from V and 9 bases from J, leaving 7 bases between. Germline values: CDR1 MNHNS, CDR2 SASEGT. The CDR3 spells CASSEVGAEQFF. In DNA, the CDR3 is TGTGCCAGCAGTGAAGTTGGGGCTGAGCAGTTCTTC.

This clonotype has only a few counts. This chain connects TRBV11-2 to TRBJ2-7; tentatively, D is TRBD1 (6 bases). Deletions cut 6 bases from V and 0 bases from J, with 15 bases between. This CDR3 is built from 15 residues. From germline, CDR1 is SGHAT and CDR2 FQNNGV. The CDR3 reads CASRGFTGSSYEQYF. The CDR3 coding sequence is TGTGCCAGCAGGGGTTTTACAGGGAGCTCCTACGAGCAGTACTTC.

J is TRBJ1-3 and V is TRBV7-2; TRBD1 is a possible D gene (6 bases). Germline V lookup: CDR1 SGHTA, CDR2 FQGNSA. Trimming pared 5 bases from V and 0 bases from J, leaving 11 bases between. The CDR3 has 15 amino acids. The CDR3, as DNA: TGTGCCAGCAGCCGCAGGGGCTTCTCTGGAAACACCATATATTTT. Translating gives CASSRRGFSGNTIYF. Together with reference TRBV7-2 and TRBJ1-3, the CDR3 gives the full variable domain: GAGVSQSPSNKVTEKGKDVELRCDPISGHTALYWYRQSLGQGLEFLIYFQGNSAPDKSGLPSDRFSAERTGGSVSTLTIQRTQQEDSAVYLCASSRRGFSGNTIYFGEGSWLTVV.

The chain links TRBV7-3 to TRBJ2-2; D is unresolved. There are 16 residues in the CDR3. V was trimmed by 0 bases and J by 2 bases, leaving 10 bases between them. CDR1 is SGHTA, CDR2 FQGTGA, per germline. The CDR3 loop reads CASSLTPTLNTGELFF. CDR3 nucleotides: TGTGCCAGCAGCTTAACCCCCACTCTTAACACCGGGGAGCTGTTTTTT.

The table lists this clonotype with many counts. The rearrangement joins TRBV7-8 to TRBJ2-6; D possibly uses TRBD1 or TRBD2 (5 bases each). The CDR3 contains 15 residues. Trimming took 8 bases from V and 0 from J, leaving 11 bases between them. The germline V gene encodes CDR1 SGHVS and CDR2 FQNEAQ. The CDR3 coding sequence is TGTGCCAGCCAAGAGGGACGCTCTGGGGCCAACGTCCTGACTTTC. Amino acid sequence: CASQEGRSGANVLTF.

This rearrangement joins TRBV12-3 or TRBV12-4 to TRBJ1-1; D is unclear. This CDR3 comprises 11 residues. V lost 6 bases and J 12 bases, leaving 14 bases between the germline ends. This CDR3 reads CASSEGSVPFF. The CDR3 DNA follows: TGTGCCAGCAGCGAAGGGTCGGTACCTTTCTTT.

To note about this clonotype: A much larger clone lies a single base off, so this may be a read error. The V gene is TRBV7-9, the J gene TRBJ2-4, with unresolved D. The tail of the sequence fits TRBJ2-7 better, so the J call may be wrong. The CDR3 runs 14 residues. CDR1 SEHNR and CDR2 FQNEAQ come from the germline V gene (reference sequence). The DNA for the CDR3 is TGTGCCAGCAGATTAAATGGCAGAGTCTACGAGCAGTACTTC. Translating it yields CASRLNGRVYEQYF.

The sample holds many counts of this clonotype. This chain links TRBV5-1 with TRBJ2-3; D is unresolved. Germline CDR1 SGHRS, CDR2 YFSETQ. V lost 0 bases, J lost 0 bases, and 8 bases lay in between. This CDR3 has 15 residues. CDR3 sequence reads: CASSLARTSTDTQYF. CDR3 in DNA: TGCGCCAGCAGCTTGGCCAGAACTAGCACAGATACGCAGTATTTT.

The CDR3: CASSTPSEEQFF. CDR3 bases: TGCGCCAGCAGCACACCCAGTGAGGAGCAGTTCTTC. V is TRBV5-1 and J is TRBJ2-1, with D unresolved. CDR3 size: 12 residues. Trimming removed 4 bases from V and 10 bases from J, with 12 bases in between. Germline V lookup: CDR1 SGHRS, CDR2 YFSETQ.

Many counts were recorded for this clonotype. This chain links TRBV3-1 with TRBJ2-5, with 8 nucleotides matching TRBD1. V dropped 0 bases and J dropped 6; count of bases not matched to a gene: 9. The CDR3 consists of 16 residues. Germline CDR1 reads LGHDT; CDR2 reads YNNKEL (reference sequence). The CDR3 sequence: CASSQENRGIMKTQYF. CDR3 nucleotide sequence: TGTGCCAGCAGCCAAGAAAACAGGGGGATTATGAAGACCCAGTACTTC.

Worth noting for this clonotype: Given a much more abundant clone one base away, this may be a read error. The chain joins TRBV30 to TRBJ2-4, with D possibly TRBD2 on 6 matching bases. With 0 bases removed from V and 13 bases from J, the gap between germline ends came to 28 bases. Germline CDR1 and CDR2: GTSNPN and SVGIG (reference sequence). This CDR3 is 17 amino acids long. This CDR3 reads CAWSVLVLRGTSQEQYF. In DNA, the CDR3 is TGTGCCTGGAGTGTATTGGTATTGCGGGGCACCTCCCAGGAGCAGTACTTC.

The chain combines TRBV28 with TRBJ2-7; TRBD2 is a possible D gene (5 bases). With 2 bases removed from V and 7 bases from J, the gap between germline ends came to 18 bases. The CDR3 length is 15 residues. Germline-derived CDR1 and CDR2 are MDHEN and SYDVKM. CDR3 amino acids: CASSLAEGNLGEQYF. DNA of the CDR3: TGTGCCAGCAGTTTAGCAGAGGGTAATCTGGGAGAGCAGTACTTC.

On this clonotype: Since a much larger clone is just one base distant, this may be a read error. The chain couples TRBV6-1 to TRBJ2-7; 11 bases are shared with TRBD1. Germline V gene lookup returns CDR1 MNHNS and CDR2 SASEGT. The CDR3 consists of 17 residues. CDR3 in amino acids: CVSMGVVGQGASYEQYF. The CDR3 DNA follows: TGTGTCAGCATGGGGGTCGTAGGACAGGGGGCCTCCTACGAGCAGTACTTC.